The rows below give T cell receptor beta chains drawn from one sample of a study of response to subunit inactivated influenza vaccine. TCRdb re-derived calls from the RT-PCR reads in MiXCR, one entry per CDR3 protein. The repertoire holds about 500,000 distinct CDR3 sequences, with approximately 15% as singletons. The starting material was CD4+ T cells sorted from PBMCs, obtained around 25 months after vaccination. These receptors came from a man between 45 and 75 years old who received an inactivated influenza vaccine. Both conserved end residues are part of each CDR3. A D gene is named only where the DNA matches it firmly. Clone size is shown for a subset of rows, as once, few, many or a class of expanded clone.

TRBJ2-1	14	TRBV4-2	TRBD1	NA	TGTGCCAGCAGCCAACATGACAGGGTCGATGAGCAGTTCTTC	CASSQHDRVDEQFF
TRBJ1-5	17	TRBV20-1	TRBD1	many	TGCAGTGCTAGAGAGATTACAGGGGCCATTGAAAATCAGCCCCAGCATTTT	CSAREITGAIENQPQHF
TRBJ2-5	15	TRBV2	TRBD2	few	TGTGCCAGCGGAGGACTAGCGGGAAACCAAGAGACCCAGTACTTC	CASGGLAGNQETQYF
TRBJ2-1	17	TRBV7-8	TRBD2	NA	TGTGCCAGCAGCTTTGACCTTAGCGGGAGTTCCTACAATGAGCAGTTCTTC	CASSFDLSGSSYNEQFF
TRBJ1-6	14	TRBV18	NA	many	TGTGCCAGCTCACCTACGTTCGGCAATTCACCCCTCCACTTT	CASSPTFGNSPLHF
TRBJ1-6	14	TRBV12-3/TRBV12-4	NA	many	TGTGCCAGCAGTCCCTACCTGGGCGGTTCACCCCTCCACTTT	CASSPYLGGSPLHF
TRBJ2-3	15	TRBV6-1	TRBD2	NA	TGTGCCAGCATATCTGCGGGGGGAAGCACAGATACGCAGTATTTT	CASISAGGSTDTQYF
TRBJ2-1	14	TRBV6-1	NA	NA	TGTGCCAGCAGGTCCAGGGGTTCCTACAATGAGCAGTTCTTC	CASRSRGSYNEQFF
TRBJ2-5	12	TRBV2	NA	few	TGTGCCAGCAGCGAGATCCAAGAGACCCAGTACTTC	CASSEIQETQYF
TRBJ1-1	12	TRBV12-3/TRBV12-4	NA	NA	TGTGCCAGCACCGTGTTATACACTGAAGCTTTCTTT	CASTVLYTEAFF
TRBJ1-3	14	TRBV12-3/TRBV12-4	NA	few	TGTGCCAGCAGTTTAGAACAGCAAGGAAACACCATATATTTT	CASSLEQQGNTIYF
TRBJ2-1	15	TRBV6-1	NA	few	TGTGCCAGCAGCCCGAACCCGGGCCCGGCTTTCGAGCAGTTCTTC	CASSPNPGPAFEQFF
TRBJ1-1	11	TRBV10-3	NA	few	TGTGCCGCCCGGGATAGTCTACAAGCTTTCTTT	CAARDSLQAFF
TRBJ2-7	15	TRBV15	NA	NA	TGTGCCACCAGCAGAGAAAGAGGCAGGGCCTACGAGCAGTACTTC	CATSRERGRAYEQYF
TRBJ1-5	14	TRBV19	NA	NA	TGTGCCAGTAGTATATCTTCCGGGAATCAGCCCCAGCATTTT	CASSISSGNQPQHF
TRBJ2-1	11	TRBV6-1	NA	few	TGTGCCAGCACCCAGAGGTCTGAGCAGTTCTTC	CASTQRSEQFF
TRBJ1-3	16	TRBV4-3	TRBD1	few	TGCGCCAGCAGCCAGGGGGGACAGCAGAAAGGAAACACCATATATTTT	CASSQGGQQKGNTIYF
TRBJ2-7	13	TRBV6-1	NA	NA	TGTGCCAGCAGCCTCGGGACAATCTACGAGCAGTACTTC	CASSLGTIYEQYF
TRBJ2-5	18	TRBV4-1	TRBD1	few	TGCGCCAGCAGCCAAGGGCTGATTCGACAGGGGGCATGGGAGACCCAGTACTTC	CASSQGLIRQGAWETQYF
TRBJ2-1	17	TRBV25-1	TRBD2	NA	TGTGCCAGCAGTGCTGGCCTACTAGCGGGAGTCTACAATGAGCAGTTCTTC	CASSAGLLAGVYNEQFF
TRBJ2-1	13	TRBV6-2/TRBV6-3	NA	NA	TGTGCCAGCAGTTACTTAGCGATGAGTGAGCAGTTCTTC	CASSYLAMSEQFF
TRBJ1-1	14	TRBV5-1	NA	NA	TGCGCCAGCAGCTCGGGCAGGGTGAACACTGAAGCTTTCTTT	CASSSGRVNTEAFF
TRBJ1-5	14	TRBV24-1	NA	few	TGTGCCACCAGTACGCAGGGCCAAAATCAGCCCCAGCATTTT	CATSTQGQNQPQHF
TRBJ1-4	14	TRBV30	NA	few	TGTGCCTGGACCCCGGGACGGCATAATGAAAAACTGTTTTTT	CAWTPGRHNEKLFF
TRBJ2-1	16	TRBV9	TRBD2	few	TGTGCCAGCAGCGTAGTCGGTCTGGCGGGAGGAAATGAGCAGTTCTTC	CASSVVGLAGGNEQFF
TRBJ2-5	14	TRBV12-3/TRBV12-4	TRBD1	few	TGTGCCAGCAAGATAACAGGGGGCGCTGAGACCCAGTACTTC	CASKITGGAETQYF
TRBJ2-2	16	TRBV7-6	NA	NA	TGTGCCAGCAGTTTAGGACAGCTCGGGAACACCGGGGAGCTGTTTTTT	CASSLGQLGNTGELFF
TRBJ2-3	13	TRBV7-2	NA	few	TGTGCCAGCGTTCGGGCAGGTACAGATACGCAGTATTTT	CASVRAGTDTQYF
TRBJ1-4	14	TRBV5-4	NA	many	TGTGCCAGCAGCAATCAGGGACTGAATGAAAAACTGTTTTTT	CASSNQGLNEKLFF
TRBJ2-7	13	TRBV20-1	TRBD1	NA	TGCAGTGTGGGACAGGGGCTTTCCTACGAGCAGTACTTC	CSVGQGLSYEQYF